The rows below give T cell receptor beta chains drawn from one sample of a study of T-cell memory formation after mild COVID-19. TCRdb itself ran the 5' RACE reads through MiXCR, one entry per CDR3 protein. The sample shows just under 550,000 distinct CDR3 sequences, roughly 22% of them seen only once. The specimen was PBMCs or a T cell subset sorted from them (not recorded which). The receptors shown here come from an adult woman who had mild COVID-19 (a few samples of this study predate the infection). Cell type and time point are not known. The CDR3 runs from the conserved cysteine through the conserved F or W. A D gene is named only where the DNA matches it firmly. The size of a clone is reported for some rows only, either as once, few or many, or as a class for expanded clones.

J,length,D,V,size,DNA,CDR3
TRBJ2-3,12,-,TRBV28,few,TGTGCCACCCGGGAAATCGGGGATACGCAGTATTTT,CATREIGDTQYF
TRBJ1-1,12,-,TRBV6-5,-,TGTGCCAGCAGTTCGAGTGCTACTGAAGCTTTCTTT,CASSSSATEAFF
TRBJ2-4,14,-,TRBV30,few,TGTGCCTGGGCTCGAATTCTAGCCAAAAACATTCAGTACTTC,CAWARILAKNIQYF
TRBJ2-2,15,-,TRBV25-1,-,TGTGCCAGCAGTGAATCCACCGGCGGGGCCGGGGAGCTGTTTTTT,CASSESTGGAGELFF
TRBJ2-7,14,TRBD1,TRBV24-1,-,TGTGCCACCAGTGATGGGACAGGTCTAGCCGAGCAGTACTTC,CATSDGTGLAEQYF
TRBJ2-7,15,TRBD1,TRBV7-9,few,TGTGCCAGCAGCTCCGGACAGGGCACCTCTTACGAGCAGTACTTC,CASSSGQGTSYEQYF
TRBJ2-5,17,TRBD1,TRBV12-3/TRBV12-4,-,TGTGCCAGCTCTCCCGGGACAGCCAGGGTTCCAAGAGAGACCCAGTACTTC,CASSPGTARVPRETQYF
TRBJ2-3,17,-,TRBV29-1,-,TGCAGCGTTGCAGGACGGGCGGGGAACCCCAACACAGATACGCAGTATTTT,CSVAGRAGNPNTDTQYF
TRBJ2-3,14,-,TRBV15,-,TGTGCCACCAGCCGCGGGACCGCAGGAGATACGCAGTATTTT,CATSRGTAGDTQYF
TRBJ2-2,19,-,TRBV23-1,many,TGCGCCAGCAGTCAATCTAGTAGATTTTCGGAGCAGAACACCGGGGAGCTGTTTTTT,CASSQSSRFSEQNTGELFF
TRBJ1-1,14,-,TRBV5-1,many,TGCGCCAGCAGCTTGGTTGCGGGGAACACTGAAGCTTTCTTT,CASSLVAGNTEAFF
TRBJ2-3,16,-,TRBV21-1,-,TGTGCCAGCAGCAACCGGGACAGGGGTTTCACAGATACGCAGTATTTT,CASSNRDRGFTDTQYF
TRBJ2-7,15,-,TRBV12-3/TRBV12-4,few,TGTGCCAGCAGTTTCTGGGGCTACTTCACCTACGAGCAGTACTTC,CASSFWGYFTYEQYF
TRBJ1-1,14,TRBD1,TRBV10-3,few,TGTGCCACAGGGACAGGGGGCTCTGGCACTGAAGCTTTCTTT,CATGTGGSGTEAFF
TRBJ2-3,12,-,TRBV20-1,-,TGCGCCCTCCGGATGAGGAGAGATACGCAGTATTTT,CALRMRRDTQYF
TRBJ2-1,13,-,TRBV24-1,-,TGTGCCACCAGTGATTTTAGGGCGGGTGAGCAGTTCTTC,CATSDFRAGEQFF
TRBJ2-5,13,-,TRBV20-1,many,TGCAGTGCCCACCGAGTCTCGTTAAAGACCCAGTACTTC,CSAHRVSLKTQYF
TRBJ1-2,15,-,TRBV6-5,-,TGTGCCAGCAGTTACAATCGGGGGCCGGGCTATGGCTACACCTTC,CASSYNRGPGYGYTF
TRBJ1-1,15,-,TRBV7-2,many,TGTGCCAGCAGCTTATGGGGTAGCGTGAACACTGAAGCTTTCTTT,CASSLWGSVNTEAFF
TRBJ2-1,15,-,TRBV7-6,few,TGTGCCAGCAGCTCTCGAGGCCAAGGGGAATCTGAGCAGTTCTTC,CASSSRGQGESEQFF
TRBJ2-1,15,-,TRBV7-9,-,TGTGCCAGCAGCCCCCAGGAGGCAGCGAACAATGAGCAGTTCTTC,CASSPQEAANNEQFF
TRBJ2-7,13,-,TRBV7-3,many,TGTGCCAGCAGCCAGGACAGCTCCTACGAGCAGTACTTC,CASSQDSSYEQYF
TRBJ2-7,14,TRBD2,TRBV20-1,-,TGCAGTGCTAGAGGTAGCGGGAACTCCTACGAGCAGTACTTC,CSARGSGNSYEQYF
TRBJ1-6,14,TRBD1,TRBV5-5,-,TGTGCCAGCAGCTTGGGGCAGGGGGCTCGATCCCTCCACTTT,CASSLGQGARSLHF
TRBJ2-1,15,TRBD1,TRBV7-8,few,TGTGCCAGCAGCGCGGGGACAGGGGCCGACAATGAGCAGTTCTTC,CASSAGTGADNEQFF
TRBJ1-1,13,-,TRBV7-2,-,TGTGCCAGCAGCAAACAAATGAACACTGAAGCTTTCTTT,CASSKQMNTEAFF
TRBJ2-5,18,TRBD2,TRBV12-3/TRBV12-4,few,TGTGCCAGCAGCCTTCCCGGGACTAGCGGGATTGTGGGAGAGACCCAGTACTTC,CASSLPGTSGIVGETQYF
TRBJ1-2,13,-,TRBV19,few,TGTGCCAGTAGTATTCAGTCTAACTATGGCTACACCTTC,CASSIQSNYGYTF
TRBJ2-1,21,-,TRBV3-1,-,TGTGCCAGCAGCCAAGAAGGCGTGACTATCAGGGGTGTCTTGTCCTACAATGAGCAGTTCTTC,CASSQEGVTIRGVLSYNEQFF
TRBJ1-5,16,-,TRBV19,few,TGTGCCAGTAGCCCAACCGGACCCCGGTCCGGTCAGCCCCAGCATTTT,CASSPTGPRSGQPQHF
TRBJ2-7,13,TRBD2,TRBV5-1,-,TGCGCCAGCAGTGTCGGGGGGTACTACGAGCAGTACTTC,CASSVGGYYEQYF